These T cell receptor beta chains were read from a single sample in a study of metastatic and nonmetastatic thyroid tumors. From the PCR reads, TCRdb re-called clones with MiXCR. Among about 16,000 clones listed, about 24% were seen once. Sequencing used tumor tissue. The source of these receptors is a male donor with papillary thyroid cancer or a benign thyroid nodule (not recorded which). Some clones in this sample may be carry-over from other donors' samples. The CDR3 runs from the conserved cysteine through the conserved F or W. D genes are given only for firm matches. Only some rows state a clone size, as once, few, many or a class for expanded clones.

cdr3_aa: CSASEGGARTDTQYF; cdr3_nt: TGCAGTGCTAGTGAGGGGGGCGCCCGGACAGATACGCAGTATTTT; j_call: TRBJ2-3; v_call: TRBV20-1; clone_size: many; d_call: -
cdr3_aa: CAGEVRVGEQFF; cdr3_nt: TGTGCCGGGGAGGTCCGGGTCGGTGAGCAGTTCTTC; j_call: TRBJ2-1; v_call: TRBV6-1; clone_size: few; d_call: -
cdr3_aa: CASRRGTGGQKLFF; cdr3_nt: TGTGCCAGCAGACGTGGGACAGGCGGTCAAAAACTGTTTTTT; j_call: TRBJ1-4; v_call: TRBV28; clone_size: many; d_call: TRBD1
cdr3_aa: CASTRRGSTDTQYF; cdr3_nt: TGTGCCAGCACCAGGCGGGGGAGCACAGATACGCAGTATTTT; j_call: TRBJ2-3; v_call: TRBV4-2; clone_size: many; d_call: TRBD2
cdr3_aa: CAISWYTQNTEAFF; cdr3_nt: TGTGCCATCAGTTGGTACACCCAGAACACTGAAGCTTTCTTT; j_call: TRBJ1-1; v_call: TRBV10-3; clone_size: few; d_call: -
cdr3_aa: CAISESTGGVTYF; cdr3_nt: TGTGCCATCAGTGAGTCGACGGGGGGGGTCACGTACTTC; j_call: TRBJ2-7; v_call: TRBV10-3; clone_size: few; d_call: TRBD2
cdr3_aa: CASSLVTQEQYF; cdr3_nt: TGTGCCAGCAGCTTAGTAACGCAGGAGCAGTACTTC; j_call: TRBJ2-7; v_call: TRBV7-9; clone_size: few; d_call: -
cdr3_aa: CASSPTPGQGAPGNTIYF; cdr3_nt: TGTGCCAGCAGCCCCACCCCGGGACAGGGGGCGCCGGGAAACACCATATATTTT; j_call: TRBJ1-3; v_call: TRBV6-2/TRBV6-3; clone_size: -; d_call: TRBD1
cdr3_aa: CVSSLTGLHEQYF; cdr3_nt: TGTGTCAGCAGTTTGACAGGGCTCCACGAGCAGTACTTC; j_call: TRBJ2-7; v_call: TRBV27; clone_size: -; d_call: TRBD1
cdr3_aa: CASSLGTSGSYEQYF; cdr3_nt: TGCGCCAGCAGCTTGGGAACTAGCGGGAGCTACGAGCAGTACTTC; j_call: TRBJ2-7; v_call: TRBV5-1; clone_size: -; d_call: TRBD2
cdr3_aa: CASASGASGNTIYF; cdr3_nt: TGTGCCAGCGCCTCGGGGGCCTCTGGAAACACCATATATTTT; j_call: TRBJ1-3; v_call: TRBV6-1; clone_size: few; d_call: -
cdr3_aa: CASSWGLYNEQFF; cdr3_nt: TGTGCCAGCAGTTGGGGACTCTACAATGAGCAGTTCTTC; j_call: TRBJ2-1; v_call: TRBV12-3/TRBV12-4; clone_size: medium-sized; d_call: -
cdr3_aa: CASSPLTNEKLFF; cdr3_nt: TGTGCCAGCTCTCCTCTCACTAATGAAAAACTGTTTTTT; j_call: TRBJ1-4; v_call: TRBV12-3/TRBV12-4; clone_size: -; d_call: -
cdr3_aa: CASSLVSGTEAFF; cdr3_nt: TGCGCCAGCAGCTTGGTCAGTGGGACTGAAGCTTTCTTT; j_call: TRBJ1-1; v_call: TRBV5-1; clone_size: many; d_call: -
cdr3_aa: CDSSFGQGASGYTF; cdr3_nt: -; j_call: TRBJ1-2; v_call: TRBV12-3/TRBV12-4; clone_size: few; d_call: -
cdr3_aa: CASSSAERRSSCEKYF; cdr3_nt: TGTGCCAGCAGTTCAGCTGAGAGGCGGAGCTCCTGCGAGAAGTACTTC; j_call: TRBJ2-7; v_call: TRBV28; clone_size: -; d_call: -
cdr3_aa: CAVIGGFRELFF; cdr3_nt: TGTGCCGTCATAGGAGGTTTCAGGGAGCTGTTTTTT; j_call: TRBJ2-2; v_call: TRBV10-3; clone_size: -; d_call: -
cdr3_aa: CASGASSYEQYF; cdr3_nt: TGCGCCAGCGGGGCCAGCTCCTACGAGCAGTACTTC; j_call: TRBJ2-7; v_call: TRBV4-1; clone_size: -; d_call: -
cdr3_aa: CASSLDSGGGTYEQYF; cdr3_nt: TGTGCCAGCAGCCTGGATAGTGGCGGGGGAACCTACGAGCAGTACTTC; j_call: TRBJ2-7; v_call: TRBV7-8; clone_size: -; d_call: TRBD2
cdr3_aa: CARSRGSSGNTIYF; cdr3_nt: TGTGCCAGGAGCCGGGGGAGCTCTGGAAACACCATATATTTT; j_call: TRBJ1-3; v_call: TRBV19; clone_size: few; d_call: -
cdr3_aa: CASSPIAGSPPNEQFF; cdr3_nt: TGTGCCAGCAGCCCCATAGCGGGATCCCCTCCCAATGAGCAGTTCTTC; j_call: TRBJ2-1; v_call: TRBV9; clone_size: many; d_call: TRBD2
cdr3_aa: CASRDSSWIRETQYF; cdr3_nt: TGTGCCAGCAGGGACTCTAGCTGGATCCGTGAGACCCAGTACTTC; j_call: TRBJ2-5; v_call: TRBV6-5; clone_size: -; d_call: -
cdr3_aa: CSADRILKKAGATHEQYF; cdr3_nt: TGCAGTGCCGACCGAATACTCAAAAAAGCGGGAGCAACCCACGAGCAGTACTTC; j_call: TRBJ2-7; v_call: TRBV20-1; clone_size: -; d_call: TRBD2
cdr3_aa: CASGGLEDQETQYF; cdr3_nt: TGTGCCAGCGGAGGACTAGAAGACCAAGAGACCCAGTACTTC; j_call: TRBJ2-5; v_call: TRBV6-1; clone_size: -; d_call: TRBD2
cdr3_aa: CASSLGAGLTYEQYF; cdr3_nt: TGTGCCAGCAGTTTAGGGGCTGGACTAACGTACGAGCAGTACTTC; j_call: TRBJ2-7; v_call: TRBV27; clone_size: -; d_call: -
cdr3_aa: CASSLSGTGETQYF; cdr3_nt: TGTGCCAGCAGTTTATCAGGGACTGGGGAGACCCAGTACTTC; j_call: TRBJ2-5; v_call: TRBV28; clone_size: many; d_call: -
cdr3_aa: CASSSTRKETQYF; cdr3_nt: TGTGCCAGCAGTTCAACAAGAAAAGAGACCCAGTACTTC; j_call: TRBJ2-5; v_call: TRBV6-1; clone_size: many; d_call: -
cdr3_aa: CASSSDRGGETQYF; cdr3_nt: TGTGCCAGCAGCTCTGACAGGGGGGGGGAGACCCAGTACTTC; j_call: TRBJ2-5; v_call: TRBV7-2; clone_size: many; d_call: TRBD1
cdr3_aa: CAWRQDSRYGYTF; cdr3_nt: TGTGCCTGGAGGCAGGACAGTCGCTATGGCTACACCTTC; j_call: TRBJ1-2; v_call: TRBV30; clone_size: -; d_call: -
cdr3_aa: CSASVQTYNSPLHF; cdr3_nt: TGCAGTGCTAGTGTGCAGACCTATAATTCACCCCTCCACTTT; j_call: TRBJ1-6; v_call: TRBV20-1; clone_size: many; d_call: -
cdr3_aa: CASNQGTGNQPQHF; cdr3_nt: TGTGCCAGCAATCAGGGGACGGGCAATCAGCCCCAGCATTTT; j_call: TRBJ1-5; v_call: TRBV28; clone_size: many; d_call: -
cdr3_aa: CASSLGSGNGNTIYF; cdr3_nt: TGCGCCAGCAGCTTGGGGTCCGGGAATGGAAACACCATATATTTT; j_call: TRBJ1-3; v_call: TRBV5-1; clone_size: many; d_call: -
cdr3_aa: CATSRLNPGQGVSPLHF; cdr3_nt: TGTGCCACCAGCAGATTAAATCCGGGACAGGGCGTTTCACCCCTCCACTTT; j_call: TRBJ1-6; v_call: TRBV15; clone_size: many; d_call: TRBD1
cdr3_aa: CASSVTIGETQYF; cdr3_nt: TGTGCCAGCAGCGTAACTATCGGGGAGACCCAGTACTTC; j_call: TRBJ2-5; v_call: TRBV9; clone_size: many; d_call: -
cdr3_aa: CASSYSGTSTYGYTF; cdr3_nt: TGTGCCAGCAGTTACTCGGGGACGTCGACCTATGGCTACACCTTC; j_call: TRBJ1-2; v_call: TRBV6-5; clone_size: many; d_call: -
cdr3_aa: CASSFTAGADGYTF; cdr3_nt: TGCGCCAGCAGCTTTACTGCAGGGGCGGATGGCTACACCTTC; j_call: TRBJ1-2; v_call: TRBV5-1; clone_size: -; d_call: -
cdr3_aa: CSARETSGALYNEQFF; cdr3_nt: TGCAGTGCTAGAGAGACTAGCGGGGCCCTCTACAATGAGCAGTTCTTC; j_call: TRBJ2-1; v_call: TRBV20-1; clone_size: -; d_call: TRBD2